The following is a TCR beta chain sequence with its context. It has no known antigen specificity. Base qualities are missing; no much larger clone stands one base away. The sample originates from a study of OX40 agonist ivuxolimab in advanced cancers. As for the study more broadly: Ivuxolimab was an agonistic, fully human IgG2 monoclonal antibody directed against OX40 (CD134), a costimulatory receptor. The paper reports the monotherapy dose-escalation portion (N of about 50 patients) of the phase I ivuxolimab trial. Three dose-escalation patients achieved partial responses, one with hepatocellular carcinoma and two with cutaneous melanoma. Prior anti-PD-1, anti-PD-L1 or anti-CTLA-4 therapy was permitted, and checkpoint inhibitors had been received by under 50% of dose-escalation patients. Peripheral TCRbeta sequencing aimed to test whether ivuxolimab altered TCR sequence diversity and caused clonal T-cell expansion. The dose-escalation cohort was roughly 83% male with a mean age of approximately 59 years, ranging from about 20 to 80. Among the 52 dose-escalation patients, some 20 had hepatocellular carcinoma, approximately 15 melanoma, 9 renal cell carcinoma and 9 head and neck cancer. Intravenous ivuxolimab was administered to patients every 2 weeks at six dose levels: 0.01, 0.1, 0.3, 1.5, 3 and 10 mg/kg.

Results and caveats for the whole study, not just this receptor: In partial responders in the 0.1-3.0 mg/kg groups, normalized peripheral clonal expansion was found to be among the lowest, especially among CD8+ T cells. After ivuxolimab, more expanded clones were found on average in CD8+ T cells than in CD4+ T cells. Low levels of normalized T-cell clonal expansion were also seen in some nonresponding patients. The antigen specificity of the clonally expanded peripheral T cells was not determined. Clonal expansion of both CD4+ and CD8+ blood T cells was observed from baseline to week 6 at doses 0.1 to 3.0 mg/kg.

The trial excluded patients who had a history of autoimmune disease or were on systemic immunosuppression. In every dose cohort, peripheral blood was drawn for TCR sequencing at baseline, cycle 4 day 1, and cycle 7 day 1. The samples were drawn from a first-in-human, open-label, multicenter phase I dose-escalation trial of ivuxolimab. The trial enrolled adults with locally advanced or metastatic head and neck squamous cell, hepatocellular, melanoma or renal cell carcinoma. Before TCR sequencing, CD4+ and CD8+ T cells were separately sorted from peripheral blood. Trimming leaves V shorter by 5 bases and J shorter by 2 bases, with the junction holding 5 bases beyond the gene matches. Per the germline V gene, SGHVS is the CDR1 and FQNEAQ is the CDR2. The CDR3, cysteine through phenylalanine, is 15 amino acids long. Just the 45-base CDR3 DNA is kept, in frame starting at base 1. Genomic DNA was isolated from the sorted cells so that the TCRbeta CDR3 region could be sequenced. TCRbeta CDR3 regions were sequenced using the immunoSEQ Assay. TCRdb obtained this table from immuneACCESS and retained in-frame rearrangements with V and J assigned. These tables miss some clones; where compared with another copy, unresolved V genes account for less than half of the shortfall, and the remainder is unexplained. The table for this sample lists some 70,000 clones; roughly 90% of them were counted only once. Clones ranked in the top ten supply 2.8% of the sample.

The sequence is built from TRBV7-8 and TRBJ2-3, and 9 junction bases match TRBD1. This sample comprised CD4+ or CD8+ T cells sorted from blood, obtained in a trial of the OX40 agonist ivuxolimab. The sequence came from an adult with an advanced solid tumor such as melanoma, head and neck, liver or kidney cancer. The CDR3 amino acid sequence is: CASSQQGAITDTQYF. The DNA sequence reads TGTGCCAGCAGCCAACAGGGGGCGATCACAGATACGCAGTATTTT.